This TCR beta chain was profiled in a study of cytotoxic CD8 clonotypes in ibrutinib-treated CLL. Study at large: Patient counts were ten to eleven relapsed/refractory, roughly 16 treatment-naive and some 17 IGHV unmutated.

A remark on this clone: Its antigen is undetermined.

The method was immunoSEQ multiplex PCR; TCRdb's version includes in-frame clones alone and lacks a portion of them. This table has under 300,000 clones, 60% to 75% appearing once. The V end lost 4 bases, the J end lost 5 bases, and 11 bases lay between the germline ends. Germline CDR1 reads MRHNA; CDR2 reads SNTAGT. CDR3 length: 14 amino acids. Study-wide results and caveats: The study found public clonotypes uncommon, contracting or stable on treatment. Baseline clonality exceeded age-matched healthy donors and tracked circulating CD8+ T-cell counts.

This chain joins TRBV6-4 and TRBJ2-2; TRBD1 might be the D (6 bases). This clonotype was obtained from a human donor with chronic lymphocytic leukemia. The specimen comprised PBMCs, sampled after 24 months of ibrutinib treatment. The CDR3 loop reads CASSVDRLTGELFF. The CDR3 DNA reads TGTGCCAGCAGTGTTGACAGGCTGACCGGGGAGCTGTTTTTT.